A selection of T cell receptor beta chains follows, all from one sample in a study of T cell repertoires in cytomegalovirus infection. Antigen specificity for these receptors is unknown. TCRdb itself ran the reads through MiXCR, one entry per CDR3 protein. Of 200,000 to 250,000 distinct CDR3 sequences in the sample, 35% to 40% were seen once. Here the sequenced sample was CD8+ T cells from cultured PBMCs, taken from culture after CMV antigen stimulation. Every receptor here comes from a human donor in good health (CMV status not recorded). Some clones in this sample may be carry-over from other donors' samples. Both conserved end residues are part of each CDR3. The D gene is left open where the match is weak. A row's size may be missing; if present it is once, few, many or a size class.

cdr3_nt: TGTGCCAGCAGCCACCAGGGATTGAACACTGAAGCTTTCTTT
cdr3_aa: CASSHQGLNTEAFF
d_call: .
clone_size: once
j_call: TRBJ1-1
v_call: TRBV6-5

cdr3_nt: TGTGCCAGCAGCTTCCTCTATAAAGGGGGCGGCGGAAATAGCTACACCTTC
cdr3_aa: CASSFLYKGGGGNSYTF
d_call: TRBD1
clone_size: .
j_call: TRBJ1-2
v_call: TRBV7-4

cdr3_nt: TGTGCCAGCTCACTAGAGACAGAGTACGGCTACACCTTC
cdr3_aa: CASSLETEYGYTF
d_call: .
clone_size: .
j_call: TRBJ1-2
v_call: TRBV18

cdr3_nt: TGTGCCAGCAGTTATTCCGGGACCATCACAGATACGCAGTATTTT
cdr3_aa: CASSYSGTITDTQYF
d_call: .
clone_size: .
j_call: TRBJ2-3
v_call: TRBV6-6

cdr3_nt: TGCGCCAGCAGCTGGAATCCTAATGAGCAGTTCTTC
cdr3_aa: CASSWNPNEQFF
d_call: .
clone_size: .
j_call: TRBJ2-1
v_call: TRBV5-1

cdr3_nt: TGTGCCAGCAGCTCTATTCCTCTTGGGACTAGCGGGAGGTACAAGCAGTACTTC
cdr3_aa: CASSSIPLGTSGRYKQYF
d_call: TRBD2
clone_size: many
j_call: TRBJ2-7
v_call: TRBV7-9

cdr3_nt: TGTGCCACACCGGGACAGGGAAACACTGAAGCTTTCTTT
cdr3_aa: CATPGQGNTEAFF
d_call: TRBD1
clone_size: .
j_call: TRBJ1-1
v_call: TRBV2

cdr3_nt: TGTGCCACCATGGGGGGGGGAACAGATACGCAGTATTTT
cdr3_aa: CATMGGGTDTQYF
d_call: TRBD2
clone_size: .
j_call: TRBJ2-3
v_call: TRBV10-3

cdr3_nt: TGTGCCAGCAGCTTAGCCAGCTCACAGAGGACCGGGGAGCTGTTTTTT
cdr3_aa: CASSLASSQRTGELFF
d_call: .
clone_size: .
j_call: TRBJ2-2
v_call: TRBV11-2

cdr3_nt: TGTGCCAGCAGTTTTAACAGGTACTCCTACAATGAGCAGTTCTTC
cdr3_aa: CASSFNRYSYNEQFF
d_call: .
clone_size: many
j_call: TRBJ2-1
v_call: TRBV12-3/TRBV12-4

cdr3_nt: TGTGCCAGCAGAGTGGGGGGACTTCGGAACACTGAAGCTTTCTTT
cdr3_aa: CASRVGGLRNTEAFF
d_call: .
clone_size: .
j_call: TRBJ1-1
v_call: TRBV2

cdr3_nt: TGTGCCAGCAGTTTATACAGGACCTTCTATGGCTACACCTTC
cdr3_aa: CASSLYRTFYGYTF
d_call: .
clone_size: .
j_call: TRBJ1-2
v_call: TRBV27

cdr3_nt: TGTGCCAGCAGCCACGGGCCCCTGAGGGAGGCCCAGTACTTC
cdr3_aa: CASSHGPLREAQYF
d_call: .
clone_size: many
j_call: TRBJ2-5
v_call: TRBV7-2

cdr3_nt: TGTGCCAGCAGTCTTGCCCAAGGGGCAGGGGCCTGGAATGAGCAGTTCTTC
cdr3_aa: CASSLAQGAGAWNEQFF
d_call: .
clone_size: .
j_call: TRBJ2-1
v_call: TRBV12-3/TRBV12-4

cdr3_nt: TGCGCCAGCACCACAGGGAATACGCAGTATTTT
cdr3_aa: CASTTGNTQYF
d_call: .
clone_size: few
j_call: TRBJ2-3
v_call: TRBV4-1

cdr3_nt: TGTGCCAGCAGCTACGCAGACTACGAGCAGTACTTC
cdr3_aa: CASSYADYEQYF
d_call: .
clone_size: few
j_call: TRBJ2-7
v_call: TRBV7-6

cdr3_nt: TGTGCCAGCAGTGAACCGACAGGGTCGGTGCTAGAGACCCAGTACTTC
cdr3_aa: CASSEPTGSVLETQYF
d_call: TRBD1
clone_size: .
j_call: TRBJ2-5
v_call: TRBV6-1

cdr3_nt: TGTGCCAGCAGCCCAGGGGGAGGGGGAGGTCTCCACGTGCAGTACTTC
cdr3_aa: CASSPGGGGGLHVQYF
d_call: .
clone_size: .
j_call: TRBJ2-7
v_call: TRBV7-6

cdr3_nt: TGCGCCAGCAGCCAAGACCCAGGGGACTATGGCTACACCTTC
cdr3_aa: CASSQDPGDYGYTF
d_call: .
clone_size: .
j_call: TRBJ1-2
v_call: TRBV4-1

cdr3_nt: TGTGCCAGCGGGATCAGGGAGAATGAGCAGTTCTTC
cdr3_aa: CASGIRENEQFF
d_call: .
clone_size: .
j_call: TRBJ2-1
v_call: TRBV6-5